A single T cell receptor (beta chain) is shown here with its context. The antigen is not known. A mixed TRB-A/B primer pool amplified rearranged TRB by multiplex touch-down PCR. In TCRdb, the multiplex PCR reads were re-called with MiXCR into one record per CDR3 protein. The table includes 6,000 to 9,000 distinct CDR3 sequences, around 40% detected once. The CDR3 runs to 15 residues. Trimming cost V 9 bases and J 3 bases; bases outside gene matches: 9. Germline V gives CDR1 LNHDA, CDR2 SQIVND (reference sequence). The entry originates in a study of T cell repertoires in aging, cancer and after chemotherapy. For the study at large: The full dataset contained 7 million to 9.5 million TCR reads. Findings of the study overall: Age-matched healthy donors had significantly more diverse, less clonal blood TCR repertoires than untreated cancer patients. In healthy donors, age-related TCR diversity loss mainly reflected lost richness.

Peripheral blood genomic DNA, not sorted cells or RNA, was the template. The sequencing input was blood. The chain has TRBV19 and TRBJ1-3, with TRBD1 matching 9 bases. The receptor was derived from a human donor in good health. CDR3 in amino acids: CASRDRDVLGNTIYF. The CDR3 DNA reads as TGTGCCAGCCGGGACAGGGACGTTCTTGGAAACACCATATATTTT.